The 29 T cell receptor beta chains reported below all come from one sample, sequenced in a study of cytomegalovirus exposure and HLA in healthy donors. This PCR relied on a set of 60 Vbeta primers and 13 Jbeta primers. Clones were sequenced by immunoSEQ multiplex PCR, and TCRdb holds only the in-frame ones, with some missing. Among some 180,000 clones listed, roughly a tenth were seen once. The specimen was PBMCs. The receptors shown here come from a woman aged 30 to 39 in good health and CMV-seropositive.

The DNA of the CDR3 is TGTGCCACCCTCTCGGGGGACACAGATACGCAGTATTTT. Translation gives CATLSGDTDTQYF. The gene calls are TRBV19 and TRBJ2-3, with D maybe TRBD2 (6 bases). V shed 10 bases and J shed 2 bases, with 13 bases lying between them. The CDR3 runs to 13 residues. Per the germline V gene, CDR1 is LNHDA and CDR2 is SQIVND (reference sequence).

There are a few counts of this clone. The chain links TRBV9 to TRBJ2-3; 11 bases map to TRBD2. The V gene's germline CDR1 is SGDLS and CDR2 YYNGEE. This CDR3 has 16 amino acids. With V trimmed by 4 bases and J by 5 bases, 9 bases remained unmatched. The CDR3 coding sequence is TGTGCCAGCAGCTCCAGTTTCGGACTAGCGGGAGATACGCAGTATTTT. The encoded protein is CASSSSFGLAGDTQYF.

The chain is built from TRBV27 and TRBJ2-7, with 14 nucleotides matching TRBD2. V was clipped by 6 bases and J by 5 bases; unmatched bases: 9. This CDR3 has 16 residues. From germline, CDR1 is MNHEY and CDR2 SMNVEV (reference sequence). The CDR3: CASSLTSGRVSHEQYF. The CDR3, as DNA: TGTGCCAGCAGCCTGACTAGCGGGAGGGTTAGTCACGAGCAGTACTTC.

This clone was seen a few times. The chain joins TRBV6-5 to TRBJ1-1; D gene uncertain. CDR3 length: 13 residues. V was cut by 2 bases and J by 11 bases, with 15 bases left in between. Per the germline V gene, CDR1 is MNHEY and CDR2 is SVGAGI. CDR3 amino acids: CASSYKDGGEAFF. CDR3 coding DNA: TGTGCCAGCAGTTACAAGGACGGTGGGGAGGCTTTCTTT.

This clone was observed a handful of times. The rearrangement links TRBV2 to TRBJ2-7, with D hard to call. The CDR3 totals 13 residues. Germline V gene data show CDR1 as SNHLY and CDR2 as FYNNEI. V was cut by 1 base and J by 3 bases, with 7 bases left in between. In DNA, the CDR3 is TGTGCCAGCAGTGAAGGGCGGTACTACGAGCAGTACTTC. Protein sequence: CASSEGRYYEQYF.

This rearrangement joins TRBV18 to TRBJ2-3; D not resolved. V was cut by 8 bases and J by 0 bases, with 15 bases left in between. The CDR3 is 15 amino acids. CDR1 KGHSH and CDR2 LQKENI come from the germline V gene. The CDR3 sequence is CASTPTHPSTDTQYF. CDR3 sequence (DNA): TGTGCCAGCACTCCGACTCACCCTAGCACAGATACGCAGTATTTT.

The J gene is TRBJ2-1, the V gene TRBV19; no clear D gene. The V end lost 5 bases, the J end lost 1 base, and 6 bases lay between the germline ends. Germline lookup yields CDR1 LNHDA and CDR2 SQIVND (reference sequence). The CDR3 sequence is 13 residues long. CDR3 sequence reads: CASSSGSYNEQFF. CDR3 in DNA: TGTGCCAGTAGTTCCGGGTCCTACAATGAGCAGTTCTTC.

This clone has only a few counts. The V gene is TRBV9, the J gene TRBJ2-5; 7 bases are shared with TRBD1. The CDR3 has 14 residues. Germline loops: CDR1 SGDLS, CDR2 YYNGEE. Germline trimming cut 0 bases from V and 6 bases from J; bases unmatched to any gene: 5. The chain's CDR3 is CASSVDRDRKTQYF. The CDR3 DNA follows: TGTGCCAGCAGCGTAGACCGGGACAGAAAGACCCAGTACTTC.

This chain joins TRBV6-4 and TRBJ2-1, with TRBD2 matching over 8 bases. Germline CDR1 and CDR2: MRHNA and SNTAGT. V lost 0 bases and J lost 6; bases outside the gene matches: 1. CDR3 length equals 14 residues. Written as DNA, the CDR3 is TGTGCCAGCAGTGACTCCGGGACTAGCAATGAGCAGTTCTTC. It specifies CASSDSGTSNEQFF.

This chain links TRBV2 with TRBJ1-5, with 7 bases lining up with TRBD1. Germline lookup yields CDR1 SNHLY and CDR2 FYNNEI. This CDR3 region has 15 residues. With V trimmed by 4 bases and J by 1 base, 4 bases remained unmatched. CDR3: CASSVRQGSNQPQHF. The CDR3 coding sequence is TGTGCCAGCAGTGTTCGACAGGGAAGCAATCAGCCCCAGCATTTT.

This chain joins TRBV5-1 and TRBJ1-4, with unresolved D. Germline CDR1 reads SGHRS; CDR2 reads YFSETQ. V was shortened by 0 bases and J by 3 bases, with 9 bases between the two germline ends. The CDR3 covers 15 residues. The CDR3 sequence: CASSLGASPNEKLFF. The DNA for the CDR3 is TGCGCCAGCAGCTTGGGGGCCTCGCCTAATGAAAAACTGTTTTTT. The full variable domain, completed using reference TRBV5-1 and TRBJ1-4, is KAGVTQTPRYLIKTRGQQVTLSCSPISGHRSVSWYQQTPGQGLQFLFEYFSETQRNKGNFPGRFSGRQFSNSRSEMNVSTLELGDSALYLCASSLGASPNEKLFFGSGTQLSVL.

This clone was counted a few times. The V gene is TRBV5-1, the J gene TRBJ1-1; D may be TRBD1 (6 bases). Deletions cut 4 bases from V and 5 bases from J, with 18 bases between. Per the germline V gene, CDR1 is SGHRS and CDR2 is YFSETQ. The CDR3 loop spans 15 amino acids. CDR3 amino acids: CASSRRTDLATEAFF. CDR3 DNA: TGCGCCAGCAGCAGGAGGACAGATTTGGCGACTGAAGCTTTCTTT. Variable domain in full (rest from reference TRBV5-1 and TRBJ1-1): KAGVTQTPRYLIKTRGQQVTLSCSPISGHRSVSWYQQTPGQGLQFLFEYFSETQRNKGNFPGRFSGRQFSNSRSEMNVSTLELGDSALYLCASSRRTDLATEAFFGQGTRLTVV.

This clone occurred a few times. The chain has TRBV10-1 and TRBJ1-1; D perhaps matches TRBD1 (5 bases). With 5 bases removed from V and 3 bases from J, the gap between germline ends came to 7 bases. The CDR3 is made up of 12 amino acids. Germline-derived CDR1 and CDR2 are WNHNN and SYGVQD (reference sequence). The DNA for the CDR3 is TGCGCCAGCAGTTTAGGGGACACTGAAGCTTTCTTT. This codes for CASSLGDTEAFF.

This clone was observed a few times. The chain couples TRBV18 to TRBJ2-3, with 13 bases fitting TRBD2. The CDR3 has 16 amino acids. The germline V gene has CDR1 KGHSH and CDR2 LQKENI. After removal of 8 bases from V and 2 bases from J, the junction contained 7 bases not matched to a gene. Written as DNA, the CDR3 is TGTGCCAGCACGCCGGGACTAGCGGGGACCACAGATACGCAGTATTTT. It translates to CASTPGLAGTTDTQYF.

This clone was counted only a few times. The chain carries TRBV15 and TRBJ1-4; TRBD1 is a possible D gene (5 bases). Trimming shortened V by 3 bases and J by 7 bases, and 15 bases separated the two germline ends. The CDR3 consists of 15 residues. Germline loops: CDR1 LNHNV, CDR2 YYDKDF (reference sequence). CDR3 loop: CATSSDSRRTEKLFF. CDR3 in DNA: TGTGCCACCAGCAGTGACAGCCGTAGAACTGAAAAACTGTTTTTT.

This clone was counted a few times. The chain employs TRBV6-1 and TRBJ2-7, with a possible D match to TRBD1 (6 bases). Germline CDR1 and CDR2: MNHNS and SASEGT. V gave up 3 bases and J gave up 3 bases, with 12 bases separating them. This CDR3 is built from 14 residues. The CDR3 DNA reads TGTGCCAGCAGTGACCCTACAGGGAACTACGAGCAGTACTTC. Residues: CASSDPTGNYEQYF.

The chain recombines TRBV7-2 with TRBJ1-3; TRBD1 matches at 7 bases. This CDR3 spans 13 amino acids. Germline V gene sequence: CDR1 SGHTA, CDR2 FQGNSA. Losses at the gene ends were 0 bases for V and 11 bases for J; bases not matched to a gene: 4. The CDR3 DNA sequence: TGTGCCAGCAGCTTAGCGCGACAGGGTCCCATATATTTT. Translating it yields CASSLARQGPIYF.

This clone was detected a few times. The rearrangement joins TRBV19 to TRBJ1-1; 8 nucleotides align to TRBD1. This CDR3 region has 16 residues. J lost 0 bases, V lost 5 bases, and 8 bases had no gene match. The germline V gene has CDR1 LNHDA and CDR2 SQIVND (reference sequence). CDR3: CASSPLPGQVNTEAFF. Here the CDR3 DNA reads TGTGCCAGTAGTCCCTTACCGGGACAGGTGAACACTGAAGCTTTCTTT.

V is TRBV10-3 and J is TRBJ2-1; 7 nucleotides line up with TRBD2. V trimming: 3 bases; J trimming: 4 bases; junction bases outside the gene matches: 9. The CDR3 is 16 residues long. The germline V gene has CDR1 ENHRY and CDR2 SYGVKD. CDR3 in DNA: TGTGCCATCAGTGACCCGGTAAGCGGGGTATACAATGAGCAGTTCTTC. This sequence encodes CAISDPVSGVYNEQFF.

This clone has only a few counts. The chain combines TRBV19 with TRBJ2-7, with 8 bases fitting TRBD1. J was trimmed by 2 bases and V by 5 bases; bases with no gene match: 11. Germline assignment: CDR1 LNHDA and CDR2 SQIVND (reference sequence). This CDR3 spans 16 amino acids. The CDR3 DNA reads TGTGCCAGTAGTCCCAAAGGCAGGACAGGGACCTACGAGCAGTACTTC. Protein product: CASSPKGRTGTYEQYF.

The V call is TRBV27, the J call TRBJ2-7; D is unresolved. Germline V gives CDR1 MNHEY, CDR2 SMNVEV (reference sequence). With 6 bases removed from V and 3 bases from J, the gap between germline ends came to 6 bases. This CDR3 region has 11 residues. The CDR3: CASSPDYEQYF. CDR3 DNA: TGTGCCAGCAGCCCAGACTACGAGCAGTACTTC.

A few counts support this clone. The V gene is TRBV4-1, the J gene TRBJ2-3, with TRBD2 matching over 8 bases. Germline values: CDR1 MGHRA, CDR2 YSYEKL. The CDR3 has 17 amino acids. The J segment lost 0 bases and the V segment lost 10 bases, leaving 15 bases of the junction unmatched. CDR3 sequence: CATGGGSGTPSTDTQYF. The CDR3 DNA sequence: TGCGCCACCGGGGGGGGTAGCGGGACCCCTAGCACAGATACGCAGTATTTT.

This clone occurred a few times. The chain employs TRBV4-1 and TRBJ1-4; TRBD1 is a possible D gene (6 bases). The CDR3 loop spans 14 amino acids. CDR1 and CDR2 (germline): MGHRA, YSYEKL. V was pared by 4 bases and J by 11 bases, with 17 bases between. The CDR3 protein is CASSPRQPTGKLFF. As DNA, the CDR3 is TGCGCCAGCAGCCCACGGCAGCCCACAGGGAAACTGTTTTTT.

The rearrangement joins TRBV4-1 to TRBJ2-2; 7 bases agree with TRBD2. The CDR3 has 16 amino acids. The V gene's germline CDR1 is MGHRA and CDR2 YSYEKL. V shed 2 bases and J 9 bases; nucleotides not matched to a gene: 12. CDR3 coding DNA: TGCGCCAGCAGCCAAATAGTAGCGGGTGGGCGGCGGGAGCTGTTTTTT. It translates to CASSQIVAGGRRELFF.

This rearrangement joins TRBV7-2 to TRBJ2-7, with TRBD2 matching 7 bases. Germline lookup yields CDR1 SGHTA and CDR2 FQGNSA. The CDR3 loop spans 16 amino acids. V lost 5 bases to trimming and J lost 0 bases; unmatched junction nucleotides: 10. CDR3 bases: TGTGCCAGCAGCCCCTCTAGCGGCCACTTCTCCTACGAGCAGTACTTC. It encodes CASSPSSGHFSYEQYF.

The CDR3 reads CASSVDETGGNEKLFF. CDR3 DNA: TGTGCCAGCAGCGTAGATGAGACAGGGGGTAATGAAAAACTGTTTTTT. The chain links TRBV9 to TRBJ1-4, with 9 bases matching TRBD1. The ends lost 0 bases at V and 4 bases at J; junction bases unmatched: 4. Germline loops: CDR1 SGDLS, CDR2 YYNGEE. The CDR3 runs 16 residues.

The table lists this clone with a few counts. V gene TRBV7-9 combines with J gene TRBJ2-7, with TRBD1 matching over 7 bases. Germline V lookup: CDR1 SEHNR, CDR2 FQNEAQ (reference sequence). The CDR3 is made up of 15 amino acids. With V trimmed by 2 bases and J by 5 bases, 9 bases remained unmatched. The CDR3 spells CASSLRRQGTDEQYF. Written as DNA, the CDR3 is TGTGCCAGCAGCTTACGGAGACAGGGAACCGACGAGCAGTACTTC.

The CDR3, as DNA: TGTGCCAGCAGCGTCTCCCACTCTCCTCTCGTAAACACCATATATTTT. It is translated as CASSVSHSPLVNTIYF. This chain connects TRBV9 to TRBJ1-3; D remains ambiguous. From germline, CDR1 is SGDLS and CDR2 YYNGEE. The CDR3 is 16 amino acids. V shed 2 bases and J shed 6 bases, with 18 bases lying between them.

The chain uses TRBV18 and TRBJ1-1; D is possibly TRBD1 (6 bases). Trimming cost V 3 bases and J 2 bases, with 10 bases left between them. CDR1 and CDR2 from the germline V gene are KGHSH and LQKENI. The CDR3 is 14 amino acids. The CDR3 DNA sequence: TGTGCCAGCTCACCCTGGACAGCCAACACTGAAGCTTTCTTT. Amino acid sequence: CASSPWTANTEAFF.